The clone carrying this T cell receptor (beta chain) was recorded only once. With 4 bases removed from V and 2 bases from J, the gap between germline ends came to 9 bases. The CDR3 extends over 13 amino acids. Germline V CDR1 and CDR2: SQVTM, ANQGSEA. The protocol was immunoSEQ multiplex PCR, while the TCRdb copy is restricted to in-frame clones and leaves out a portion. The sample shows around 300,000 clones, approximately 90% of them seen only once. Membership in each cohort depended on participant-reported clinical history. Two consecutive negative NP/OP PCR tests, clearance, or resolved symptoms defined Cohort 3 recovery. This sample was included in a study of blood T cell repertoires in COVID-19. Overall study context: Sites across the United States, Italy and Spain contributed samples from acute and convalescent COVID-19. PBMCs, B-cell-depleted T cells, or T cells were the source of the cDNA or gDNA that made up the material.

The sequence was obtained from a woman in her thirties or forties who had recovered from COVID-19. Sequencing input: PBMCs or T cells enriched from blood (not recorded which). This chain uses TRBV29-1 with TRBJ1-5; tentative D call: TRBD1 (5 bases). The DNA for the CDR3 is TGCAGCGTTGGGCAGGGCGGCAATCAGCCCCAGCATTTT. Its protein product is CSVGQGGNQPQHF.